This T cell receptor beta chain was identified during a study of read filtering for tumor transcriptome and immune sequencing. Study findings and constraints: Approximately 80% of IR-seq clonotypes had one read, totaling approximately 3.5% of reads; RNA-seq: approximately 75% and 45%.

In its sample, this clonotype was seen many times. No antigen is known for it. Sampling of bone marrow took place during active disease in every patient. Germline CDR1 and CDR2: SNHLY and FYNNEI. V lost 5 bases to trimming and J lost 0 bases, with 13 bases between them. This CDR3 is 15 amino acids long. This library used roughly 400 ng RNA and molecular barcoded adaptors spanning alpha/delta and beta/gamma chains. TCRdb fed the reads into MiXCR, producing one record per CDR3 protein. The sample includes 20,000 to 30,000 distinct CDR3 sequences, about 20% of them seen just once. Source material: a population of CD138-negative cells sorted from bone marrow. The rearrangement uses TRBV2 and TRBJ1-1; D gene unclear. This clonotype was sampled from a donor over 35 with multiple myeloma. The CDR3 DNA reads as TGTGCCAGCAGTTCTCTGGAGGCCATGAACACTGAAGCTTTCTTT. Its protein is CASSSLEAMNTEAFF.